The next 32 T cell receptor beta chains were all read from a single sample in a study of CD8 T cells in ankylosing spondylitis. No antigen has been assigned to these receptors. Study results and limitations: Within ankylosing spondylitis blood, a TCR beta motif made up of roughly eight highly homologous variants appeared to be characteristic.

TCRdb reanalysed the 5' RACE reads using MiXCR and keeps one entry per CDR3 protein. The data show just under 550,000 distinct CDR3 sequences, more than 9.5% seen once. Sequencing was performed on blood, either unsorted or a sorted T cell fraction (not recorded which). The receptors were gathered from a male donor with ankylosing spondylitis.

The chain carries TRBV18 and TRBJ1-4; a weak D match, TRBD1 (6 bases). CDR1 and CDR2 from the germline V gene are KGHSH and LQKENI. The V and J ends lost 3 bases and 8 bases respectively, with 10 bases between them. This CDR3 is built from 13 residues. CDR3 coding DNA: TGTGCCAGCTCACCCCAAACAGGGGAAAAACTGTTTTTT. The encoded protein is CASSPQTGEKLFF.

The CDR3 sequence is CASSPFRTNSYNEQFF. As DNA, the CDR3 is TGTGCCAGCAGCCCGTTTCGGACAAACTCCTACAATGAGCAGTTCTTC. The chain couples TRBV3-1 to TRBJ2-1; D may be TRBD1 (5 bases). The CDR3 loop spans 16 amino acids. Germline V gene sequence: CDR1 LGHDT, CDR2 YNNKEL (reference sequence). The V end was cut by 4 bases, the J end by 0 bases, with 13 bases between.

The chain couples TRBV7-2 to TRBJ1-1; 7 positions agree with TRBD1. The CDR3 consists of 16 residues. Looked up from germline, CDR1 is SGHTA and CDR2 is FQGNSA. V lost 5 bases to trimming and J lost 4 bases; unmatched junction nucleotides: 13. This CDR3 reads CASSPGRGEGITEAFF. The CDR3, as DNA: TGTGCCAGCAGCCCGGGCAGGGGGGAGGGGATCACTGAAGCTTTCTTT.

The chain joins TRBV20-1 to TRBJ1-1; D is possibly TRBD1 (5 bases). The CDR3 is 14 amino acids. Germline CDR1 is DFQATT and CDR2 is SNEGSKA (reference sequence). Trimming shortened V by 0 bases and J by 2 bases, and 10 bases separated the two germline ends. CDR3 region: CSARDRTLNTEAFF. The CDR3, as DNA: TGCAGTGCTAGAGATCGGACACTTAACACTGAAGCTTTCTTT.

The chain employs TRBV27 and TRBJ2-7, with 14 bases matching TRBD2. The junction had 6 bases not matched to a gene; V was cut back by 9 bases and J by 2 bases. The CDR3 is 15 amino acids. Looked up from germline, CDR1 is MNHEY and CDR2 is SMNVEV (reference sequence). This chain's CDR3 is CASMRTSGRPYEQYF. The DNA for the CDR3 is TGTGCCAGTATGAGGACTAGCGGGAGGCCCTACGAGCAGTACTTC.

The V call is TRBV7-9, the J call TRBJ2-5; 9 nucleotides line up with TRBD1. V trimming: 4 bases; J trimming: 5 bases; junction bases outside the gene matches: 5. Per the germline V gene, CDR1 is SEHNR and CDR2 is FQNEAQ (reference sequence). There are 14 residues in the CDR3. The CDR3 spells CASSYTGGRETQYF. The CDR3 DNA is TGTGCCAGCAGCTATACAGGGGGCCGGGAGACCCAGTACTTC.

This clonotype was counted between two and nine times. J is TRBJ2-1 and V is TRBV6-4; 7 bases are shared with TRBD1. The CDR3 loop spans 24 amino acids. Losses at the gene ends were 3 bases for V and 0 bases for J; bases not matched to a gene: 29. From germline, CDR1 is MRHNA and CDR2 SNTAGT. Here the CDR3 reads CASSDSQRQGRADRRPSSYNEQFF. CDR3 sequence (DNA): TGTGCCAGCAGTGATTCCCAGCGACAGGGTCGAGCGGACAGACGCCCAAGCTCCTACAATGAGCAGTTCTTC.

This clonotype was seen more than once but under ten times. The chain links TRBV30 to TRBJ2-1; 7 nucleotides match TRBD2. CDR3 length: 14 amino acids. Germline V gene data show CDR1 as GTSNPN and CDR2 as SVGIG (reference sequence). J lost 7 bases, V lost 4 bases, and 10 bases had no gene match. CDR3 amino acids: CAWTQRDWGNEQFF. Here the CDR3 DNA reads TGTGCCTGGACCCAGCGGGACTGGGGGAATGAGCAGTTCTTC.

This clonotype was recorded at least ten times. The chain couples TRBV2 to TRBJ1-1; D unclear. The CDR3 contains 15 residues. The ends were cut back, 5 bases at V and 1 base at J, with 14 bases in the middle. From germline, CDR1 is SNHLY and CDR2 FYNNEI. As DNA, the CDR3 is TGTGCCAGCAGTCAATCCGGTACCCGGAACACTGAAGCTTTCTTT. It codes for CASSQSGTRNTEAFF.

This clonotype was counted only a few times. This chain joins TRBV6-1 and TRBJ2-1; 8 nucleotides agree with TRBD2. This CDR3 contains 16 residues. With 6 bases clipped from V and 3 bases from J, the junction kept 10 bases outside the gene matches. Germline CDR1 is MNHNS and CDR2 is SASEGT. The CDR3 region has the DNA TGTGCCAGCAGCGCTCTAGCGGGCCAACACTACAATGAGCAGTTCTTC. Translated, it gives CASSALAGQHYNEQFF.

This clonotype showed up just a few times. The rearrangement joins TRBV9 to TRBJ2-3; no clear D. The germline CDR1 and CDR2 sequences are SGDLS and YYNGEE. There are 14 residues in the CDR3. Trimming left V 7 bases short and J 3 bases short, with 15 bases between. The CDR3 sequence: CASSRQARTDTQYF. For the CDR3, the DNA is TGTGCCAGCTCTAGGCAGGCAAGAACAGATACGCAGTATTTT.

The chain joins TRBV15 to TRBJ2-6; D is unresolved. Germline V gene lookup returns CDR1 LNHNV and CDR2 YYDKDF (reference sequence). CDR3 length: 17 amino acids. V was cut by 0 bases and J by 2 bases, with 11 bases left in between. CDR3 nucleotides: TGTGCCACCAGCAGAGATCAGATGCTTCCTGGGGCCAACGTCCTGACTTTC. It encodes CATSRDQMLPGANVLTF.

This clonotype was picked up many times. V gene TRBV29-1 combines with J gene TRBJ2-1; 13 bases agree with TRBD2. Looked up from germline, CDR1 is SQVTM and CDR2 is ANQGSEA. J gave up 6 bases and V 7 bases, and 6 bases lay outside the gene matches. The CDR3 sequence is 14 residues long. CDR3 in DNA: TGCAGCGGGGGGGGACTAGCGGGACTCAATGAGCAGTTCTTC. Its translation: CSGGGLAGLNEQFF.

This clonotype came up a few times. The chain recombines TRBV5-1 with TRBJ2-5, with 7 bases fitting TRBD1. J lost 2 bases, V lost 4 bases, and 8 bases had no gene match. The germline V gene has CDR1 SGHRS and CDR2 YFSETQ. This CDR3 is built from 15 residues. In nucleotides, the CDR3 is TGCGCCAGCAGCACCGGGACAGCTGATCAAGAGACCCAGTACTTC. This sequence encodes CASSTGTADQETQYF.

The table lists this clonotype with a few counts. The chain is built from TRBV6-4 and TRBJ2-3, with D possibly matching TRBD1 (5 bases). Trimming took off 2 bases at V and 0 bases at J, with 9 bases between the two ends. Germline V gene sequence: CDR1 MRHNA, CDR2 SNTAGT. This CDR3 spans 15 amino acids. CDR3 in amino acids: CASSDTGDSTDTQYF. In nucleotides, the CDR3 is TGTGCCAGCAGTGACACAGGAGACAGCACAGATACGCAGTATTTT.

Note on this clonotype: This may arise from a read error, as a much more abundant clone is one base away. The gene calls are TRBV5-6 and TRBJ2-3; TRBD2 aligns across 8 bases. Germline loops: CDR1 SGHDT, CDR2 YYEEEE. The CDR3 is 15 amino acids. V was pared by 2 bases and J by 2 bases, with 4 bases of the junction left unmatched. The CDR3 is CASSLTGRATDTQYF. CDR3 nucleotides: TGTGCCAGCAGCTTAACCGGGAGGGCCACAGATACGCAGTATTTT. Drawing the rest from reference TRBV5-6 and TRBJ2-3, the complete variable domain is DAGVTQSPTHLIKTRGQQVTLRCSPKSGHDTVSWYQQALGQGPQFIFQYYEEEERQRGNFPDRFSGHQFPNYSSELNVNALLLGDSALYLCASSLTGRATDTQYFGPGTRLTVL.

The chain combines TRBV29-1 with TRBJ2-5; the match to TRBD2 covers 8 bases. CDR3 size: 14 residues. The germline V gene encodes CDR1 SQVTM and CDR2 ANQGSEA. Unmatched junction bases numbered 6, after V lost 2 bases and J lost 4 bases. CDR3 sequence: CSVELGGRRETQYF. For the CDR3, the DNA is TGCAGCGTTGAATTAGGCGGGAGGCGAGAGACCCAGTACTTC.

The CDR3 sequence is CASSTMEDTEAFF. CDR3 DNA sequence: TGCGCCAGCAGCACGATGGAGGACACTGAAGCTTTCTTT. The V and J genes are TRBV5-1 and TRBJ1-1; D ambiguous. The CDR3 is 13 amino acids. Germline V gene sequence: CDR1 SGHRS, CDR2 YFSETQ. The V and J ends lost 4 bases and 3 bases respectively, with 10 bases between them.

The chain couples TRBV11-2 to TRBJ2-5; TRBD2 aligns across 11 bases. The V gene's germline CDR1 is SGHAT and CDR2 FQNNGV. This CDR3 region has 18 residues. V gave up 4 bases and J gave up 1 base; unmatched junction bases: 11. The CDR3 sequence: CASSWRPRTSGFQETQYF. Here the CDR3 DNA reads TGTGCCAGCAGCTGGAGACCCCGGACTAGCGGGTTCCAAGAGACCCAGTACTTC. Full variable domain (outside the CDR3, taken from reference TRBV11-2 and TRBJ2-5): EAGVAQSPRYKIIEKRQSVAFWCNPISGHATLYWYQQILGQGPKLLIQFQNNGVVDDSQLPKDRFSAERLKGVDSTLKIQPAKLEDSAVYLCASSWRPRTSGFQETQYFGPGTRLLVL.

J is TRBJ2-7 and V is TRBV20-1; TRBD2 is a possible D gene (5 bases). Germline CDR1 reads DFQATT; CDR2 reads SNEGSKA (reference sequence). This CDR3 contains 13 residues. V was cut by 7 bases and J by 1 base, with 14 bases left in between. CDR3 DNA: TGCAGTGTAGCGACCCCGGGGTCCTACGAGCAGTACGTC. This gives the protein CSVATPGSYEQYV.

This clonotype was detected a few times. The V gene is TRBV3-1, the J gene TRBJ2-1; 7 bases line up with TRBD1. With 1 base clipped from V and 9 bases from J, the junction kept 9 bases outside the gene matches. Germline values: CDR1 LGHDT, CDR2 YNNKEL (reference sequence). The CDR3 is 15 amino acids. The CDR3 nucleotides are TGTGCCAGCAGCCAAGCAAGTACAGGGGAAGGTGAGCAGTTCTTC. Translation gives CASSQASTGEGEQFF.

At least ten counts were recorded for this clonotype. CDR3 nucleotides: TGTGCCAGCAGCACAATGGGGACAGAGGGAGAATCTTTCTTT. Translating it yields CASSTMGTEGESFF. V is TRBV11-2 and J is TRBJ1-1; 7 positions match TRBD1. This CDR3 has 14 residues. V trimming: 5 bases; J trimming: 12 bases; junction bases outside the gene matches: 15. The germline gives CDR1 SGHAT, CDR2 FQNNGV.

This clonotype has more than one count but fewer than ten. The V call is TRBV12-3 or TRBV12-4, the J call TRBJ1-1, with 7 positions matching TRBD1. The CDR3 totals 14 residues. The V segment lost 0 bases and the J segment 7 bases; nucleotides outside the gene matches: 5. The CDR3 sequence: CASSLAPRTGEAFF. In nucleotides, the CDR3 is TGTGCCAGCAGTTTAGCCCCACGGACAGGTGAAGCTTTCTTT.

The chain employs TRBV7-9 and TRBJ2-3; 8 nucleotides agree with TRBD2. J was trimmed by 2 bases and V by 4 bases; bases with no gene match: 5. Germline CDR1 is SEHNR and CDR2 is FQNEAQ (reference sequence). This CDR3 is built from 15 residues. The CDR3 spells CASSSTSGATDTQYF. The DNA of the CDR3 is TGTGCCAGCAGCTCAACTAGCGGCGCCACAGATACGCAGTATTTT. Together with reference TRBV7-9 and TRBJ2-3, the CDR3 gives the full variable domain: DTGVSQNPRHKITKRGQNVTFRCDPISEHNRLYWYRQTLGQGPEFLTYFQNEAQLEKSRLLSDRFSAERPKGSFSTLEIQRTEQGDSAMYLCASSSTSGATDTQYFGPGTRLTVL.

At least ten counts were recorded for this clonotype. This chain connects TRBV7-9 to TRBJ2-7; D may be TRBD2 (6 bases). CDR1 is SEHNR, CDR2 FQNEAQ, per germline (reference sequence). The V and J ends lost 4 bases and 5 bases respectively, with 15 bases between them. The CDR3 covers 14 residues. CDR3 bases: TGTGCCAGCAGCTCCTCGGGGAGGCGGGACGAGCAGTACGTC. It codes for CASSSSGRRDEQYV.

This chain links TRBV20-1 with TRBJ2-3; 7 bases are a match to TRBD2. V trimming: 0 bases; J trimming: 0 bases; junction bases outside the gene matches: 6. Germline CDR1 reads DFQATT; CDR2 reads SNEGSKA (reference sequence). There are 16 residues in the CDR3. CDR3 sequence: CSARDPLADSTDTQYF. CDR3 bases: TGCAGTGCTAGAGATCCGCTAGCGGATAGCACAGATACGCAGTATTTT.

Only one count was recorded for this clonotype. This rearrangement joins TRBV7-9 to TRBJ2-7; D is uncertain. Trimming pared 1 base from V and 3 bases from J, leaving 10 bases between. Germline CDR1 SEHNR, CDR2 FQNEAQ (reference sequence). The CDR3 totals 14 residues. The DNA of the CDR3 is TGTGCCAGCAGCTTAGTCGAGGAGCTCTACGAGCAGTACTTC. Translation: CASSLVEELYEQYF.

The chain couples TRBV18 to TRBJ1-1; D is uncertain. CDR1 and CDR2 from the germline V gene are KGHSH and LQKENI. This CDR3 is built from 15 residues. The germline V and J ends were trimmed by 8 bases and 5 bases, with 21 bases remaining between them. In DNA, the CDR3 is TGTGCCAGCCAACAGAACGGAAGGGTGAGAACTGAAGCTTTCTTT. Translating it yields CASQQNGRVRTEAFF.

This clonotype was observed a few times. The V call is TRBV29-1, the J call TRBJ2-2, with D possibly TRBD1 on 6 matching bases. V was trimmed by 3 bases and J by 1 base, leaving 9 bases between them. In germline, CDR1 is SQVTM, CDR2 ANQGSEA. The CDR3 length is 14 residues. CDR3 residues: CSVEGTQNTGELFF. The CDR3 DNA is TGCAGCGTTGAGGGGACACAGAACACCGGGGAGCTGTTTTTT.

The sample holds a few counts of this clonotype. This chain's CDR3 is CAISDPRLADTQYF. The CDR3 coding sequence is TGTGCCATCAGTGACCCGAGACTAGCAGATACGCAGTATTTT. The rearrangement links TRBV10-3 to TRBJ2-3, with D possibly TRBD2 on 6 matching bases. V dropped 3 bases and J dropped 4 bases, with 11 bases sitting between them. CDR1 and CDR2 from the germline V gene are ENHRY and SYGVKD. The length of the CDR3 is 14 residues.

The CDR3 sequence is CASRTIAGVGTGELFF. In DNA form, the CDR3 reads TGTGCCAGCAGGACGATAGCGGGAGTAGGGACCGGGGAGCTGTTTTTT. V gene TRBV7-8 combines with J gene TRBJ2-2; 9 nucleotides agree with TRBD2. V gave up 6 bases and J gave up 5 bases; unmatched junction bases: 10. The length of the CDR3 is 16 residues. From germline, CDR1 is SGHVS and CDR2 FQNEAQ.

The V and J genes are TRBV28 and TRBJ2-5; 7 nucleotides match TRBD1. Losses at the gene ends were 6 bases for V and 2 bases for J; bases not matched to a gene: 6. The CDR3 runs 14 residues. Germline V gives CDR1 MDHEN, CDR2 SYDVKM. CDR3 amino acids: CASSIDRAQETQYF. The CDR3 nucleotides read TGTGCCAGCAGCATCGACAGGGCTCAAGAGACCCAGTACTTC.